These 12 T cell receptor beta chains were all obtained from the same sample, sequenced in a study of human T cells and chemical hapten exposure. TCRdb itself ran the RACE reads through MiXCR, one entry per CDR3 protein. The profile shows 110,000 to 150,000 distinct CDR3 sequences, approximately 12% of them singletons. The time point here: patch test 2, 6 weeks after DPC sensitization. Treatment noted: therapeutic diphenylcyclopropenone sensitization with weekly scalp DPC. The starting material was whole blood, obtained in connection with sensitization to the hapten diphenylcyclopropenone (DPC). The receptors originated from a woman in her 50s with alopecia areata. Some clones in this sample may be carry-over from other donors' samples.

This clonotype was recorded many times. This chain uses TRBV12-3 or TRBV12-4 with TRBJ1-5; D is ambiguous. V was cut by 5 bases and J by 6 bases, with 11 bases left in between. The CDR3 loop spans 13 amino acids. CDR3 nucleotides: TGTGCCAGCAGTCCCGGTGGTGTTCAGCCCCAGCATTTT. Its protein is CASSPGGVQPQHF.

V usage is TRBV11-3 and J usage is TRBJ2-5; 10 bases line up with TRBD2. In germline, CDR1 is SGHNT, CDR2 YENEEA. The length of the CDR3 is 16 residues. V lost 7 bases and J lost 1; bases outside the gene matches: 9. CDR3 residues: CASTLRAGGPQETQYF. The CDR3 coding sequence is TGTGCCAGCACCTTGAGAGCGGGAGGGCCCCAAGAGACCCAGTACTTC.

The table lists this clonotype with a few counts. The J gene is TRBJ1-1, the V gene TRBV5-5, with unresolved D. Germline-derived CDR1 and CDR2 are SGHKS and YYEKEE (reference sequence). The V end was cut by 4 bases, the J end by 4 bases, with 11 bases between. This CDR3 has 13 residues. The CDR3 DNA follows: TGTGCCAGCAGCCTTGGGATTGGCACTGAAGCTTTCTTT. Amino acid sequence: CASSLGIGTEAFF. Variable domain in full (rest from reference TRBV5-5 and TRBJ1-1): DAGVTQSPTHLIKTRGQQVTLRCSPISGHKSVSWYQQVLGQGPQFIFQYYEKEERGRGNFPDRFSARQFPNYSSELNVNALLLGDSALYLCASSLGIGTEAFFGQGTRLTVV.

The table lists this clonotype with many counts. This rearrangement joins TRBV14 to TRBJ2-3; D is unclear. In germline, CDR1 is SGHDN, CDR2 FVKESK. This CDR3 spans 16 amino acids. V lost 0 bases to trimming and J lost 1 base, with 11 bases between them. The CDR3 is CASSQDTRVGTDTQYF. CDR3 DNA: TGTGCCAGCAGCCAAGATACCCGGGTCGGCACAGATACGCAGTATTTT.

This clonotype was observed a handful of times. The J gene is TRBJ2-3, the V gene TRBV24-1; TRBD1 might be the D (6 bases). V was shortened by 7 bases and J by 2 bases, with 15 bases between the two germline ends. Germline loops: CDR1 KGHDR, CDR2 SFDVKD. The CDR3 covers 15 residues. The chain's CDR3 is CATRQGGLITDTQYF. CDR3 DNA: TGTGCCACCAGACAGGGTGGGCTTATCACAGATACGCAGTATTTT.

The chain uses TRBV30 and TRBJ2-3, with D perhaps matching TRBD2 (5 bases). This CDR3 is 15 amino acids long. Per the germline V gene, CDR1 is GTSNPN and CDR2 is SVGIG (reference sequence). Trimming pared 0 bases from V and 0 bases from J, leaving 10 bases between. The CDR3 loop reads CAWSVLGGSTDTQYF. CDR3 nucleotides: TGTGCCTGGAGTGTACTTGGCGGGAGCACAGATACGCAGTATTTT.

The table lists this clonotype with a few counts. This chain links TRBV28 with TRBJ2-7, with 9 nucleotides matching TRBD1. V was clipped by 6 bases and J by 1 base; unmatched bases: 7. CDR3 length: 15 amino acids. Germline V CDR1 and CDR2: MDHEN, SYDVKM. The CDR3 spells CASSPAGQGSYEQYF. In DNA, the CDR3 is TGTGCCAGCAGCCCAGCCGGACAGGGGTCCTACGAGCAGTACTTC.

This sequence joins TRBV21-1 and TRBJ2-3; TRBD2, the D gene given by the table, was not confirmed from the DNA. TRBV21-1 is a pseudogene. The CDR3 is 16 amino acids. The CDR3 coding sequence is TGTGCCAGCAGCAAAGGGAAGGAGGTGAGAACAGATACGCAGTATTTT. The encoded protein is CASSKGKEVRTDTQYF.

This clonotype was detected many times. The chain uses TRBV6-6 and TRBJ1-5; 7 nucleotides align to TRBD1. V shed 2 bases and J 5 bases; nucleotides not matched to a gene: 6. The CDR3 is made up of 15 amino acids. Germline assignment: CDR1 MNHNY and CDR2 SVGAGI (reference sequence). CDR3: CASSYATGLDQPQHF. The CDR3 coding sequence is TGTGCCAGCAGTTACGCGACAGGGCTGGATCAGCCCCAGCATTTT.

The chain uses TRBV7-2 and TRBJ2-3; 8 positions match TRBD2. J was trimmed by 3 bases and V by 7 bases; bases with no gene match: 6. Germline assignment: CDR1 SGHTA and CDR2 FQGNSA. The CDR3 runs to 14 residues. DNA for the CDR3: TGTGCCAGCACCGGGACTAGTTGGACAGATACGCAGTATTTT. This sequence encodes CASTGTSWTDTQYF.

This clonotype came up many times. This chain uses TRBV14 with TRBJ2-1; 7 positions agree with TRBD2. Trimming cost V 6 bases and J 2 bases; bases outside gene matches: 7. The germline V gene encodes CDR1 SGHDN and CDR2 FVKESK. The CDR3 sequence is 15 residues long. The CDR3 DNA is TGTGCCAGCAGTCCAAGCGGGACTACCTACAATGAGCAGTTCTTC. Residues: CASSPSGTTYNEQFF.

This clonotype was counted many times. V usage is TRBV18 and J usage is TRBJ1-1; 8 nucleotides align to TRBD1. Looked up from germline, CDR1 is KGHSH and CDR2 is LQKENI. There are 16 residues in the CDR3. Trimming at V came to 3 bases and at J to 5 bases, leaving 11 bases not matched to a gene. The CDR3 loop is CASSPTRGTGGTEAFF. Here the CDR3 DNA reads TGTGCCAGCTCACCCACTCGGGGGACAGGAGGTACTGAAGCTTTCTTT.